This TCR beta chain derives from a study of blood T cells in healthy people across ages. Study-wide findings and caveats: Bulk PBMC profiling left naive and antigen-experienced comparisons inconclusive.

This clonotype was observed a single time. No antigen is known for it. For every donor, a draw yielded ten milliliters of peripheral blood. CDR3 length equals 16 residues. Trimming left V 2 bases short and J 8 bases short, with 18 bases between. The use of a sample-barcoded 5' primer and a J-beta primer mix characterized a second PCR of roughly 6 to 11 cycles. TCRdb reanalysed the 5' RACE reads using MiXCR and keeps one entry per CDR3 protein. The sample has just over 800,000 distinct CDR3 sequences, under 80% seen once; the top ten hold around 30%. Sequenced: blood. The rearrangement joins TRBV12-3 or TRBV12-4 to TRBJ1-4; D perhaps matches TRBD1 (5 bases). The clonotype was recovered from a man aged 30 to 39 in good health. CDR3 sequence reads: CASSLWPGTDREKLFF. DNA for the CDR3: TGTGCCAGCAGTTTATGGCCCGGGACTGACCGGGAAAAACTGTTTTTT.